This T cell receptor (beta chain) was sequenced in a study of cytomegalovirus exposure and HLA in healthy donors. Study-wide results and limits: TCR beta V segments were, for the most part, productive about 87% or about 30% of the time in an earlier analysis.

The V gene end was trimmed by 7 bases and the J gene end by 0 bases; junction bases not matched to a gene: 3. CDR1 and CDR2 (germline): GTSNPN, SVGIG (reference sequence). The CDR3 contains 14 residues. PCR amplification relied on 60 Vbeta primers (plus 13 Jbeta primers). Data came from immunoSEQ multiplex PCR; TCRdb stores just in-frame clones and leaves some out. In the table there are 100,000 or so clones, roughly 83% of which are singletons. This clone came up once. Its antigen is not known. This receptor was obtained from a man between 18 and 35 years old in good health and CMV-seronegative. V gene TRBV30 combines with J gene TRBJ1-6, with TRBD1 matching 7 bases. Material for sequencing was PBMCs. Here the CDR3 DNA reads TGTGCCTCCAGGGGGAGCTCCTATAATTCACCCCTCCACTTT. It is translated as CASRGSSYNSPLHF. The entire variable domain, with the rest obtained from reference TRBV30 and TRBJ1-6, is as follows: SQTIHQWPATLVQPVGSPLSLECTVEGTSNPNLYWYRQAAGRGLQLLFYSVGIGQISSEVPQNLSASRPQDRQFILSSKKLLLSDSGFYLCASRGSSYNSPLHFGNGTRLTVT.